This T cell receptor beta chain was found in a study of shared clonotypes between healthy human individuals. Study as a whole: CD4 naive cells filled three plates per donor, CD4 memory three, CD8 naive two and CD8 memory one.

The authors ran the assay at deep level. For every subset, genomic DNA was evenly distributed across several immunoSEQ plates. The protocol was immunoSEQ multiplex PCR, while the TCRdb copy is restricted to in-frame clones and leaves out a portion. The sample has some 2,500,000 clones; 92% are singletons. A CD45RA+ naive subset and a CD45RA-negative memory subset were split from CD4+ cells. This clone showed up just a few times. The origin of this receptor is a man aged 18-30 years in good health. Some clones in this sample may be carry-over from other donors' samples. The sequencing input was naive CD4+ T cells from PBMCs. Subset in this sample: CD45RA+ positively selected.

CDR3: CASSSTNKPEAFF. For the CDR3, the DNA is TGCGCCAGCAGCTCAACCAATAAACCTGAAGCTTTCTTT. This chain links TRBV5-1 with TRBJ1-1, with D unclear. Germline V gene sequence: CDR1 SGHRS, CDR2 YFSETQ. The ends were cut back, 3 bases at V and 6 bases at J, with 12 bases in the middle. The CDR3 length is 13 residues.